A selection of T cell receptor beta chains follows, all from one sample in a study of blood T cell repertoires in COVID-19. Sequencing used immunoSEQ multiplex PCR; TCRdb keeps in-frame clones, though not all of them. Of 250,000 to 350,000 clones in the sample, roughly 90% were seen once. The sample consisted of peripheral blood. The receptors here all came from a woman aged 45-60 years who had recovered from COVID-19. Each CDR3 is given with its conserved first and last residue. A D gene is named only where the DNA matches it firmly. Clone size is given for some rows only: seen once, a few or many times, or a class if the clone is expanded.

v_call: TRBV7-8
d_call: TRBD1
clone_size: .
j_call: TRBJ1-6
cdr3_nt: TGTGCCAGCAGCTTACAGGGGGGCAATTCACCCCTCCACTTT
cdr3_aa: CASSLQGGNSPLHF

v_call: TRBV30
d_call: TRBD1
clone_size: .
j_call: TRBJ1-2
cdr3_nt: TGTGCCTGGAGCCAAATGCAGGGGGCGGGTGGCTACACCTTC
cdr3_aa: CAWSQMQGAGGYTF

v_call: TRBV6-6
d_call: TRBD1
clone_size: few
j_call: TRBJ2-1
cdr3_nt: TGTGCCAGCAGAAAGACCCGGGACAGGGGGCTCTATGAGCAGTTCTTC
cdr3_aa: CASRKTRDRGLYEQFF

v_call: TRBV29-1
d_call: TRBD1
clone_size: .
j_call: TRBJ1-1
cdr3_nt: TGCAGCGTTGAAGCCTCCCAGGGGGCGGATACTGAAGCTTTCTTT
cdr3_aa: CSVEASQGADTEAFF

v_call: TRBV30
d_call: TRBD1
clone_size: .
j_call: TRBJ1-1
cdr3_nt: TGTGCCTCCACCCGGGACAGGGTTATGGTGGGAAGCACTGAAGCTTTCTTT
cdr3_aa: CASTRDRVMVGSTEAFF

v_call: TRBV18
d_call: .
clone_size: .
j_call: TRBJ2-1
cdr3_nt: TGTGCCAGCTCACCCCAGGGGCAAACCTACAATGAGCAGTTCTTC
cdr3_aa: CASSPQGQTYNEQFF

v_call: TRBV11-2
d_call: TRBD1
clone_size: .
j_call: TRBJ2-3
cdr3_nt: TGTGCCAGCAGCTTCCGGGACAGGGGTTCTACGCAGTATTTT
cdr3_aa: CASSFRDRGSTQYF

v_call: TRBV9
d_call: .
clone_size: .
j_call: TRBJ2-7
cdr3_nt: TGTGCCAGCAGCCCAACCGGAGAATACGAGCAGTACTTC
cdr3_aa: CASSPTGEYEQYF

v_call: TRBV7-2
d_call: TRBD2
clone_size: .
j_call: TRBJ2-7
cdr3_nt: TGTGCCAGCAGCCCGGGGACTAGCGGGTCCTACGAGCAGTACTTC
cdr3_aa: CASSPGTSGSYEQYF

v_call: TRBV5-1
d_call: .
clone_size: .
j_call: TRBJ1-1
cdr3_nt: TGCGCCAGCCGGTTCATGGGGCGCCTTGAAGCTTTCTTT
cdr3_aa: CASRFMGRLEAFF

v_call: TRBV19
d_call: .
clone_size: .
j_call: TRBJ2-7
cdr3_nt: TGTGCCAGTAGTCCCCAAATTGGGGGGGCGGACGAGCAGTACTTC
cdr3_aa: CASSPQIGGADEQYF

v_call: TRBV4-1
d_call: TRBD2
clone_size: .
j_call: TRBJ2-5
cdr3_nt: TGCGCCAGCAGCCAAATTATCCTAGCGGGGCAAGAGACCCAGTACTTC
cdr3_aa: CASSQIILAGQETQYF

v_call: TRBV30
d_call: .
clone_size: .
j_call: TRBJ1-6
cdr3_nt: TGTGCCTGGAGTTCGGGGGGAGGAACACCCCTCCACTTT
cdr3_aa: CAWSSGGGTPLHF

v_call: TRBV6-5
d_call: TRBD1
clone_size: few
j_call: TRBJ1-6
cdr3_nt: TGTGCCAGCACCGAAGGGGACAGCATTAATTCACCCCTCCACTTT
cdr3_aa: CASTEGDSINSPLHF

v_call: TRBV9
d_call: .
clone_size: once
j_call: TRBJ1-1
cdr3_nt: TGTGCCAGCAGCCCCGGGGCAGGGGTCGTTATGAACACTGAAGCTTTCTTT
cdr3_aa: CASSPGAGVVMNTEAFF

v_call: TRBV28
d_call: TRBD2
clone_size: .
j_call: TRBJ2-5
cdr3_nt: TGTGCCAGCAGTTCCCCCGGGGTAGCGGGACGAGAGACCCAGTACTTC
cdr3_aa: CASSSPGVAGRETQYF

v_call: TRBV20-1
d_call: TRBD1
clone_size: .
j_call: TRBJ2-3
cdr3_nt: TGCAGTGCTAGTTTCACAGGGGTACGAACAGATACGCAGTATTTT
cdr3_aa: CSASFTGVRTDTQYF

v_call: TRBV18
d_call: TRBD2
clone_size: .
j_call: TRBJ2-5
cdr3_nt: TGTGCCAGCTCACCGGAACCCTCGGGACTAGCGGGGGAGGTCGAGACCCAGTACTTC
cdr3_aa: CASSPEPSGLAGEVETQYF

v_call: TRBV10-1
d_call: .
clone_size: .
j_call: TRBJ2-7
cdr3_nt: TGCGCCAGCATTAAAGACAGAAACTTC
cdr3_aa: CASIKDRNF

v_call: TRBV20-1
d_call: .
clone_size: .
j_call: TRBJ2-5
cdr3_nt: TGCAGTGCTAGTCTAGGGGGCCAAGAGACCCAGTACTTC
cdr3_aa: CSASLGGQETQYF

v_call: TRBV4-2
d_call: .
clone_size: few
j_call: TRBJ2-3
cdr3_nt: TGTGCCAGCAGCCAAGAGGCACGAGGGCTGGGGGATACGCAGTATTTT
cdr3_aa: CASSQEARGLGDTQYF

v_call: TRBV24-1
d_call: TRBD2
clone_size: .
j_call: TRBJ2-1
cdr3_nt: TGTGCCACCAGTGACCGTGGACTAGTTACCTACAATGAGCAGTTCTTC
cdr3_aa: CATSDRGLVTYNEQFF

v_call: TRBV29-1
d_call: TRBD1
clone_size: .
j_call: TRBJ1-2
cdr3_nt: TGCAGCGTTGAAGGGGGACAGGGGAGTGGCTACACCTTC
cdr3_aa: CSVEGGQGSGYTF

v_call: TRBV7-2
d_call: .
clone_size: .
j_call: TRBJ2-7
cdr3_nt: TGTGCCAGCAGCATAACAGTTACCTACGAGCAGTACTTC
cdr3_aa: CASSITVTYEQYF

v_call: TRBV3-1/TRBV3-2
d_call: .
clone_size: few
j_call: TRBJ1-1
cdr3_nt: TGTGCCAGCAGCGTCAGGGTGAACACTGAAGCTTTCTTT
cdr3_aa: CASSVRVNTEAFF

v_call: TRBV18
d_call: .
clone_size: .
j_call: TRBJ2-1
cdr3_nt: TGTGCCAGCTCACCCTTACGGGGCAATGAGCAGTTCTTC
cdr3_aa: CASSPLRGNEQFF

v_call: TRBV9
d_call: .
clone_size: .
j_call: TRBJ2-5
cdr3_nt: TGTGCCAGCAGCAAGACCCGGACTCCCCAAGAGACCCAGTACTTC
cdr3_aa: CASSKTRTPQETQYF

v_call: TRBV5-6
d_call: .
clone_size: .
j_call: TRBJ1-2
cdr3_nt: TGTGCCAGCAGCCAGGGGACGGATGATTATGGCTACACCTTC
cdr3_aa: CASSQGTDDYGYTF

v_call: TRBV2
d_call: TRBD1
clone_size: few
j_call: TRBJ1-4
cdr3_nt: TGTGCCAGCGAGGGGGCGTATACTAATGAAAAACTGTTTTTT
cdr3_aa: CASEGAYTNEKLFF

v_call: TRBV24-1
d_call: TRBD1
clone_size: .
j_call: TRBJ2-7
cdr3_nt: TGTGCCACCAGTGATTTGGGGACAGGGGGATCCTACGAGCAGTACTTC
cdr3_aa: CATSDLGTGGSYEQYF

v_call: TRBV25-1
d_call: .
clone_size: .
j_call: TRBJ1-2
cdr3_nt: TGTGCCAGCAGTGATGCCGGGAGTAACTATGGCTACACCTTC
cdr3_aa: CASSDAGSNYGYTF

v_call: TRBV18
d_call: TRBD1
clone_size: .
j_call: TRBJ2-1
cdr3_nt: TGTGCCAGCTCGCTGTTCGGGACAGCTTACAATGAGCAGTTCTTC
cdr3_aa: CASSLFGTAYNEQFF

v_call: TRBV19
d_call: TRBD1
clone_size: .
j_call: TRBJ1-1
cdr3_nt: TGTGCCAGTAGCCAAAGACAGGGCCGAAGAACTGAAGCTTTCTTT
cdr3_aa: CASSQRQGRRTEAFF

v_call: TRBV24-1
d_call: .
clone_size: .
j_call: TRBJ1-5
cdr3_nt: TGTGCCACCAGCTCGAGGGGCAATCAGCCCCAGCATTTT
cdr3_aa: CATSSRGNQPQHF

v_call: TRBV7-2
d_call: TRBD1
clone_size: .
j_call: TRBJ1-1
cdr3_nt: TGTGCCAGCAGCTTAGGAGGACAGGTGGTATTGAACACTGAAGCTTTCTTT
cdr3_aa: CASSLGGQVVLNTEAFF

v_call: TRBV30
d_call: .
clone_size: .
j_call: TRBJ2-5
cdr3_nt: TGTGCCGGGGGCTTAGGGGGAGAGACCCAGTACTTC
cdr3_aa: CAGGLGGETQYF

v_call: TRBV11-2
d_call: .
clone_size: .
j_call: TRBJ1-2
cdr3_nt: TGTGCCAGCAGCCGCCTACAGGGAGGGGTTCTATTAAACTATGGCTACACCTTC
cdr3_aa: CASSRLQGGVLLNYGYTF

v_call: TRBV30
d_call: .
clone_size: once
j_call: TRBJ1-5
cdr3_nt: TGTGCCTGGAGTGTATGGGGGGTCAATCAGCCCCAGCATTTT
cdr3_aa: CAWSVWGVNQPQHF

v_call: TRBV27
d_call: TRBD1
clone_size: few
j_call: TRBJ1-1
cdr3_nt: TGTGCCAGCAATGACAACAGGGGCACTGAAGCTTTCTTT
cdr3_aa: CASNDNRGTEAFF

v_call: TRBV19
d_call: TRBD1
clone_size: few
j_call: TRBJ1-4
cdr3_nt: TGTGCCAGTAGTCCCGGACAGGGGAAATATGAAAAACTGTTTTTT
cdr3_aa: CASSPGQGKYEKLFF

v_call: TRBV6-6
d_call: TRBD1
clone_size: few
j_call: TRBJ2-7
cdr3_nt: TGTGCCAGCAGTTACCCTTGGACAGGGGGCACCTACGAGCAGTACTTC
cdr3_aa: CASSYPWTGGTYEQYF

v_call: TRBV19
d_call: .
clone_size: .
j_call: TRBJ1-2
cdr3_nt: TGTGCCAGTACCCCCGGACAGTTTCCCTATGGCTACACCTTC
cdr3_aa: CASTPGQFPYGYTF

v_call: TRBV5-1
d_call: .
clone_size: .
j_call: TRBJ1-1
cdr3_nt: TGCGCCAGCAGCTTGGCAGATCGGGGCACTGAAGCTTTCTTT
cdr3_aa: CASSLADRGTEAFF

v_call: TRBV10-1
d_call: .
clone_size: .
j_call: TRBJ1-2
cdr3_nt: TGCGCCGGGGGGGTTCATGATGGCTACACCTTC
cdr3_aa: CAGGVHDGYTF